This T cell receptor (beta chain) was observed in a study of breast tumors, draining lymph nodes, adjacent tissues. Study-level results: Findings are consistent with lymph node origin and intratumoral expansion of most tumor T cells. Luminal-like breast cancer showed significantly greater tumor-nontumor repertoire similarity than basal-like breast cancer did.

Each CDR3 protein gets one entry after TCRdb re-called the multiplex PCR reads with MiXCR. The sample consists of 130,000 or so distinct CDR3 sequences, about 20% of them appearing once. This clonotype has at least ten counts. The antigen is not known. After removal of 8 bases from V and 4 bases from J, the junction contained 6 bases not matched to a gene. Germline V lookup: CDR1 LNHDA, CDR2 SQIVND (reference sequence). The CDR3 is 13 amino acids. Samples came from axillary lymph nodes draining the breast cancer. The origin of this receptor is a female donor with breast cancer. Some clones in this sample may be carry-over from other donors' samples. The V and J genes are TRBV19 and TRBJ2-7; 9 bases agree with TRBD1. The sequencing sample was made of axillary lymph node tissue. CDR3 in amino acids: CASGQGLLYEQYF. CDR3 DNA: TGTGCCAGTGGACAGGGGCTTTTATACGAGCAGTACTTC.